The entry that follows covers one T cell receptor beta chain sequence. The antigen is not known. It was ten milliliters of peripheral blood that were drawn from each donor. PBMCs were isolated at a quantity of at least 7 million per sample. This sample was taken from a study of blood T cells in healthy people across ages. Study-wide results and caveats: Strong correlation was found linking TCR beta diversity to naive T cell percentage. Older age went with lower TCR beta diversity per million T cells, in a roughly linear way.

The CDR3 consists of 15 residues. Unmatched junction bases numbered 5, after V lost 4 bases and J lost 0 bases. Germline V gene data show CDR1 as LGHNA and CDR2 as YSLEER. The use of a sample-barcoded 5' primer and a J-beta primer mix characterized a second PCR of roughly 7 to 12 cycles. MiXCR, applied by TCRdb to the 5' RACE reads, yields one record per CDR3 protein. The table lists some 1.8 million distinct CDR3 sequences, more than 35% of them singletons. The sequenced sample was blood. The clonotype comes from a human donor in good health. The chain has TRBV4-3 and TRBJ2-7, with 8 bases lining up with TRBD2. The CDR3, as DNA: TGCGCCAGCAGCCGAGAACTAGCGGCCTCCTACGAGCAGTACTTC. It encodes CASSRELAASYEQYF.